This paragraph reports one T cell receptor beta chain. What it binds is not known. CDR3 length equals 12 residues. Germline V gene sequence: CDR1 SGHTA, CDR2 FQGNSA. The V end lost 1 base, the J end lost 5 bases, and 5 bases lay between the germline ends. This sample was taken from a study of vaccination effects on CD4 cells after COVID-19. Assay used: immunoSEQ multiplex PCR; TCRdb lists only in-frame clones, some missing. This table has tens of thousands of clones, 75% to 85% appearing once. Expansion of antigen-specific CD4+ T cells with viral peptide pools was carried out by the ViraFEST assay before sequencing. Having been cultured for roughly 9 days, the cells underwent CD4+ T cell isolation. Among the vaccine recipients, none had a prior SARS-CoV-2 infection, and nucleocapsid antibodies were negative. Half-medium replacement with IL-2 medium occurred on days 3 and 7. Points from the study as a whole: Small numbers of convalescent patients limited the study. It also lacked early post-infection timepoints. Marked contraction was observed in infection-induced and vaccine-induced clones late after vaccination.

The receptor's source is a human donor who received a COVID-19 vaccine. The chain is built from TRBV7-2 and TRBJ2-5; no definite D call. Source: CD4+ T cells from PBMCs cultured with SARS-CoV-2 spike peptides, taken before COVID-19 vaccination. The CDR3 DNA follows: TGTGCCAGCAGCTTAGAGCCTGAGACCCAGTACTTC. Its protein is CASSLEPETQYF.